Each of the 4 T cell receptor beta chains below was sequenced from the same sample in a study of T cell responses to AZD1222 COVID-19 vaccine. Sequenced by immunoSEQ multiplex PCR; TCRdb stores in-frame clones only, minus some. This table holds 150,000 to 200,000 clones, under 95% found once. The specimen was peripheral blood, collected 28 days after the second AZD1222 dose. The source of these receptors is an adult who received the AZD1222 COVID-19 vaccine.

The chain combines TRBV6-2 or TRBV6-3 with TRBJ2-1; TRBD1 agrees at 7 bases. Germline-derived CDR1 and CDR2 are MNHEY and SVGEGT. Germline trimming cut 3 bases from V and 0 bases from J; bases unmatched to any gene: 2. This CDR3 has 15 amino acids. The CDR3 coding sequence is TGTGCCAGCAGTTATCACAGGGGCTCCTACAATGAGCAGTTCTTC. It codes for CASSYHRGSYNEQFF.

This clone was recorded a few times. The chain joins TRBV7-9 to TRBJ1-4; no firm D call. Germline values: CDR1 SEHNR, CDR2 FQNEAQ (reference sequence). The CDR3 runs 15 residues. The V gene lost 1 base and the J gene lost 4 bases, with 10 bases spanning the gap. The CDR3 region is CASSLGVQVNEKLFF. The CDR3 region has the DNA TGTGCCAGCAGCTTAGGGGTTCAGGTTAATGAAAAACTGTTTTTT.

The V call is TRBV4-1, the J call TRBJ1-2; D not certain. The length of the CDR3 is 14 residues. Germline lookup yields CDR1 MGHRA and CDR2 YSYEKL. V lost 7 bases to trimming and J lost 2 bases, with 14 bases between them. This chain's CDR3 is CASTTQKGNYGYTF. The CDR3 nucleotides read TGCGCCAGCACCACACAAAAAGGGAACTATGGCTACACCTTC.

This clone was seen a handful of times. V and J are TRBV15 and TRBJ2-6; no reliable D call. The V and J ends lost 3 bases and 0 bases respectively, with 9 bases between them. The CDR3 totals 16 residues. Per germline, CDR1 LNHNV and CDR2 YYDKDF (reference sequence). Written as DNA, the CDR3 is TGTGCCACCAGCAGCCAAGGGCTCTCTGGGGCCAACGTCCTGACTTTC. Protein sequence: CATSSQGLSGANVLTF.